This TCR beta chain was observed in a study of cytomegalovirus exposure and HLA in healthy donors. The V and J ends lost 3 bases and 4 bases respectively, with 7 bases between them. CDR1 LNHDA and CDR2 SQIVND come from the germline V gene (reference sequence). The CDR3 totals 13 residues. Amplification used 60 Vbeta primers and 13 Jbeta primers. Clones were read by immunoSEQ multiplex PCR, and TCRdb kept only the in-frame ones, dropping some. Reported are 75,000 to 95,000 clones; the ten largest clones contain just over 5.5%. The chain links TRBV19 to TRBJ1-5; a possible D gene is TRBD1 (5 bases). The receptor was derived from a girl between 10 and 17 years old in good health and CMV-seropositive. The sample consisted of PBMCs. The CDR3 loop is CASSMQGNQPQHF. CDR3 nucleotides: TGTGCCAGTAGTATGCAGGGTAATCAGCCCCAGCATTTT.